This entry features one T cell receptor (beta chain) sequence. The data were taken from a study of blood T cell repertoires in COVID-19. Study in general: Researchers got acute and convalescent COVID-19 samples from the United States, Italy and Spain.

Germline lookup yields CDR1 SEHNR and CDR2 FQNEAQ (reference sequence). The CDR3 runs 14 residues. The V and J ends lost 0 bases and 1 base respectively, with 6 bases between them. Measured with immunoSEQ multiplex PCR; TCRdb has only the in-frame clones, and not every one. The sample records around 270,000 clones, around 87% being singletons. The chain has TRBV7-9 and TRBJ1-1; D remains ambiguous. The sequencing input was peripheral blood. The TCR sequence derives from a woman between 50 and 59 years old with acute or convalescent COVID-19. CDR3 in DNA: TGTGCCAGCAGCTTAGCGGCGGGGAACACTGAAGCTTTCTTT. It encodes CASSLAAGNTEAFF.